A single sample is the source of the 8 T cell receptor beta chains below, sequenced in a study of T-cell reconstitution after alpha-beta-depleted transplantation in children. As it was prepared, the TCRbeta library received unique molecular identifiers. In TCRdb, the PCR reads were re-called with MiXCR into one record per CDR3 protein. The sample holds some 78,000 distinct CDR3 sequences, roughly an eighth seen once. The starting material was PBMCs, mostly from graft donor cells, obtained 180 days after TCRalphabeta/CD19-depleted stem cell transplant. These receptors were obtained from a male patient between 2 and 10 years old who had a stem cell transplant for acute lymphoblastic leukemia, so the T cells may come from the graft donor.

This clonotype was observed a few times. This rearrangement joins TRBV20-1 to TRBJ2-3; D gene uncertain. Germline loops: CDR1 DFQATT, CDR2 SNEGSKA (reference sequence). V dropped 3 bases and J dropped 7 bases, with 14 bases sitting between them. The CDR3 spans 13 residues. The CDR3 region is CSASDPQTNTQYF. The CDR3 region has the DNA TGCAGTGCTAGTGATCCACAGACGAATACGCAGTATTTT.

This chain links TRBV12-3 or TRBV12-4 with TRBJ2-7, with 12 positions matching TRBD2. Trimming took 6 bases from V and 1 from J; bases not matched to a gene: 4. The CDR3 spans 15 residues. The CDR3 nucleotides are TGTGCCAGCAGGACTAGCGGGGGCCCTTCCTACGAGCAGTACTTC. Translating gives CASRTSGGPSYEQYF.

This clonotype was seen only a few times. The chain employs TRBV15 and TRBJ2-7; D might be TRBD1 or TRBD2, each matching 5 bases. V shed 3 bases and J shed 1 base, with 22 bases lying between them. The CDR3 spans 18 residues. The germline gives CDR1 LNHNV, CDR2 YYDKDF (reference sequence). The CDR3, as DNA: TGTGCCACCAGCAGTCTATGGGCAGAAGACGGGACGTCCTACGAGCAGTACTTC. This encodes CATSSLWAEDGTSYEQYF.

This clonotype was seen a handful of times. CDR3 coding DNA: TGTGCCATCAGTGCCCGACAGGCCCCAGGAAACACCATATATTTT. This sequence encodes CAISARQAPGNTIYF. The chain employs TRBV10-3 and TRBJ1-3; TRBD1 is a possible D gene (6 bases). V was shortened by 4 bases and J by 4 bases, with 14 bases between the two germline ends. The CDR3 loop spans 15 amino acids. Germline loops: CDR1 ENHRY, CDR2 SYGVKD.

In its sample, this clonotype was seen a few times. The rearrangement links TRBV5-6 to TRBJ2-6; D is unclear. The CDR3 totals 14 residues. Looked up from germline, CDR1 is SGHDT and CDR2 is YYEEEE. Between the trimmed V and J ends, which lost 1 base and 0 bases, there was a span of 2 bases. The CDR3 DNA reads TGTGCCAGCAGCTTGTACTCTGGGGCCAACGTCCTGACTTTC. Its protein product is CASSLYSGANVLTF.

The CDR3 DNA is TGTGCCATCAGTGGGACAGGGAGGAACACTGAAGCTTTCTTT. Its protein product is CAISGTGRNTEAFF. This chain links TRBV10-3 with TRBJ1-1, with TRBD1 identical over 8 bases. Germline-derived CDR1 and CDR2 are ENHRY and SYGVKD. The CDR3 runs 14 residues. J lost 1 base, V lost 4 bases, and 2 bases had no gene match.

This clonotype has just a few counts. A much larger clone lies one base from this, so it may be a read error. DNA of the CDR3: TGTGCCAGCAGTTTAAAATTAAGGTACGAGCAGTACTTC. Translated: CASSLKLRYEQYF. V is TRBV28 and J is TRBJ2-7; D remains ambiguous. The germline CDR1 and CDR2 sequences are MDHEN and SYDVKM. V shed 2 bases and J shed 4 bases, with 9 bases lying between them. The CDR3 totals 13 residues. The variable domain in full, with the rest retrieved from reference TRBV28 and TRBJ2-7, is DVKVTQSSRYLVKRTGEKVFLECVQDMDHENMFWYRQDPGLGLRLIYFSYDVKMKEKGDIPEGYSVSREKKERFSLILESASTNQTSMYLCASSLKLRYEQYFGPGTRLTVT.

The V gene is TRBV20-1, the J gene TRBJ1-3, with D tentatively TRBD1 (5 bases). Trimming left V 5 bases short and J 0 bases short, with 14 bases between. Germline V gene data show CDR1 as DFQATT and CDR2 as SNEGSKA (reference sequence). The CDR3 runs to 15 residues. The CDR3: CSAWGLAVSGNTIYF. CDR3 in DNA: TGCAGTGCTTGGGGACTGGCGGTCTCTGGAAACACCATATATTTT.